One sample yielded the 18 T cell receptor beta chains listed below, sequenced in a study of blood T cell repertoires in COVID-19. Method: immunoSEQ multiplex PCR; TCRdb's copy keeps in-frame clones and lacks some. The top ten clones hold roughly 2.9% of a sample with under 200,000 clones, over 80% of them seen once. Sequencing was carried out using peripheral blood. The receptors shown here come from an older woman with acute or convalescent COVID-19.

This chain joins TRBV2 and TRBJ2-5, with 15 bases fitting TRBD2. In germline, CDR1 is SNHLY, CDR2 FYNNEI. This CDR3 is built from 16 residues. J was trimmed by 3 bases and V by 7 bases; bases with no gene match: 6. This CDR3 reads CASKGLAGGRKETQYF. In DNA form, the CDR3 reads TGTGCCAGCAAAGGACTAGCGGGGGGGAGGAAAGAGACCCAGTACTTC.

As for this clone: Other DNA sequences in this specimen translate into the identical CDR3. The V call is TRBV18, the J call TRBJ1-2; no firm D call. Germline V gene lookup returns CDR1 KGHSH and CDR2 LQKENI. The CDR3 is 13 residues long. The germline V and J ends were trimmed by 2 bases and 2 bases, with 6 bases remaining between them. The CDR3 here is CASSPTENYGYTF. CDR3 nucleotide sequence: TGTGCCAGCTCACCAACAGAAAACTATGGCTACACCTTC.

This CDR3 reads CATSRERDGQPQHF. The CDR3 DNA follows: TGTGCCACCAGCAGAGAGAGGGATGGGCAGCCCCAGCATTTT. The V call is TRBV15, the J call TRBJ1-5; D unresolved. Trimming removed 0 bases from V and 7 bases from J, with 10 bases in between. This CDR3 is built from 14 residues. Per the germline V gene, CDR1 is LNHNV and CDR2 is YYDKDF (reference sequence).

V usage is TRBV18 and J usage is TRBJ2-7, with 9 bases that match TRBD1. The V gene's germline CDR1 is KGHSH and CDR2 LQKENI. V was pared by 1 base and J by 0 bases, with 7 bases of the junction left unmatched. The CDR3 covers 17 residues. Here the CDR3 reads CASSPRTGASSSYEQYF. CDR3 nucleotides: TGTGCCAGCTCACCACGGACAGGGGCCTCTAGCTCCTACGAGCAGTACTTC.

The J gene is TRBJ1-2, the V gene TRBV6-2 or TRBV6-3; a possible D gene is TRBD1 (6 bases). The CDR3 loop spans 15 amino acids. Trimming took 1 base from V and 0 from J, leaving 9 bases between them. Germline V lookup: CDR1 MNHEY, CDR2 SVGEGT. CDR3 in amino acids: CASSYLRTANYGYTF. DNA for the CDR3: TGTGCCAGCAGTTACTTAAGGACAGCTAACTATGGCTACACCTTC.

The chain joins TRBV6-1 to TRBJ1-1, with 8 bases that match TRBD1. Germline CDR1 and CDR2: MNHNS and SASEGT. This CDR3 is 14 amino acids long. V lost 3 bases to trimming and J lost 5 bases; unmatched junction nucleotides: 5. The CDR3 here is CASSDRGLGTEAFF. Here the CDR3 DNA reads TGTGCCAGCAGTGACAGGGGGCTGGGTACTGAAGCTTTCTTT.

This clone was seen a handful of times. This sequence joins TRBV5-1 and TRBJ1-1; weak D call: TRBD1 (6 bases). The CDR3 covers 16 residues. Germline V CDR1 and CDR2: SGHRS, YFSETQ. Trimming took off 4 bases at V and 0 bases at J, with 16 bases between the two ends. CDR3 DNA: TGCGCCAGCAGCGCCTCCGGGACACTATTGAACACTGAAGCTTTCTTT. Translating gives CASSASGTLLNTEAFF. Together with reference TRBV5-1 and TRBJ1-1, the CDR3 gives the full variable domain: KAGVTQTPRYLIKTRGQQVTLSCSPISGHRSVSWYQQTPGQGLQFLFEYFSETQRNKGNFPGRFSGRQFSNSRSEMNVSTLELGDSALYLCASSASGTLLNTEAFFGQGTRLTVV.

DNA of the CDR3: TGCGCCAGCAGCTTGGGCCCAGGGGAGGATACGCAGTATTTT. Translated, it gives CASSLGPGEDTQYF. The V gene is TRBV5-1, the J gene TRBJ2-3; TRBD1 is a possible D gene (6 bases). There are 14 residues in the CDR3. Germline CDR1 and CDR2: SGHRS and YFSETQ. V was shortened by 0 bases and J by 6 bases, with 11 bases between the two germline ends.

This clone was counted once. The chain has TRBV6-5 and TRBJ1-1; D ambiguous. V was trimmed by 0 bases and J by 1 base, leaving 9 bases between them. The germline V gene has CDR1 MNHEY and CDR2 SVGAGI. The CDR3 runs to 15 residues. The CDR3 loop reads CASSYSSLANTEAFF. For the CDR3, the DNA is TGTGCCAGCAGTTACTCGTCATTAGCGAACACTGAAGCTTTCTTT.

V and J are TRBV7-9 and TRBJ1-4, with 9 positions matching TRBD1. The V gene end was trimmed by 5 bases and the J gene end by 10 bases; junction bases not matched to a gene: 8. This CDR3 spans 14 amino acids. CDR1 is SEHNR and CDR2 is FQNEAQ in the germline V gene (reference sequence). The CDR3 DNA follows: TGTGCCAGCAGCCATATGGACAGGGGCGGAAAACTGTTTTTT. It encodes CASSHMDRGGKLFF.

The chain uses TRBV29-1 and TRBJ1-4; a weak D match, TRBD1 (5 bases). The CDR3 extends over 16 amino acids. CDR1 SQVTM and CDR2 ANQGSEA come from the germline V gene. V lost 5 bases to trimming and J lost 0 bases, with 16 bases between them. The CDR3, as DNA: TGCAGCGTTAACGCGGGGCAGCCGTCAACTAATGAAAAACTGTTTTTT. Encoded protein: CSVNAGQPSTNEKLFF.

The chain employs TRBV12-5 and TRBJ2-2; D not certain. This CDR3 is built from 12 residues. Trimming took 5 bases from V and 5 from J, leaving 6 bases between them. Germline V CDR1 and CDR2: LGHNT, FRNRAP. CDR3 in amino acids: CASGPGTGELFF. The CDR3 coding sequence is TGTGCTAGTGGTCCCGGGACCGGGGAGCTGTTTTTT.

The chain couples TRBV2 to TRBJ1-1, with D possibly being TRBD1 (5 bases). CDR1 and CDR2 from the germline V gene are SNHLY and FYNNEI. V lost 2 bases and J lost 1, with 8 bases in between. This CDR3 comprises 14 residues. CDR3 DNA sequence: TGTGCCAGCAGTGAACAGCAGGGGAACACTGAAGCTTTCTTT. Amino acids: CASSEQQGNTEAFF.

This chain links TRBV14 with TRBJ1-6; no clear D. The germline V gene has CDR1 SGHDN and CDR2 FVKESK. V lost 1 base to trimming and J lost 7 bases, with 14 bases between them. The CDR3 totals 16 residues. The CDR3 nucleotides read TGTGCCAGCAGCCAAGTAAGACCCACAGTGAATTCACCCCTCCACTTT. This gives the protein CASSQVRPTVNSPLHF.

DNA of the CDR3: TGTGCCAGCAGCCTTAGCGGGGGGACATACAATGAGCAGTTCTTC. Translation: CASSLSGGTYNEQFF. The chain combines TRBV7-8 with TRBJ2-1; TRBD2 matches 10 bases. The V gene end was trimmed by 5 bases and the J gene end by 4 bases; junction bases not matched to a gene: 5. CDR3 length: 15 amino acids. The germline V gene encodes CDR1 SGHVS and CDR2 FQNEAQ.

This rearrangement joins TRBV11-2 to TRBJ1-2; 9 bases match TRBD1. Germline values: CDR1 SGHAT, CDR2 FQNNGV. V was clipped by 5 bases and J by 6 bases; unmatched bases: 10. The CDR3 contains 15 residues. The CDR3 here is CASSPRDRAWHGYTF. The CDR3 DNA is TGTGCCAGCAGCCCGAGGGACAGGGCCTGGCATGGCTACACCTTC.

This chain links TRBV3-1 (or the pseudogene TRBV3-2) with TRBJ1-2, with no clear D. This CDR3 has 15 amino acids. V lost 0 bases and J lost 5, with 13 bases in between. Germline V lookup: CDR1 LGHDT, CDR2 YNNKEL (reference sequence). Here the CDR3 reads CASSQDPGSRYGYTF. The DNA of the CDR3 is TGTGCCAGCAGCCAAGATCCGGGGTCCAGGTATGGCTACACCTTC.

The chain recombines TRBV7-9 with TRBJ1-2; D perhaps matches TRBD1 (5 bases). The germline gives CDR1 SEHNR, CDR2 FQNEAQ (reference sequence). The CDR3 sequence is 13 residues long. Trimming took off 3 bases at V and 5 bases at J, with 10 bases between the two ends. The CDR3 protein is CASSFPGGYGYTF. In DNA form, the CDR3 reads TGTGCCAGCAGCTTCCCCGGGGGTTATGGCTACACCTTC.